This T cell receptor (beta chain) was identified in a study of blood T cell repertoires in COVID-19. Study in general: Specimens from acute and convalescent COVID-19 originated in the United States, Italy and Spain.

All enrollees were roughly 18 to 100 years old and from about 24 US areas. Donors of Cohort 3 who recovered were those that had two negative PCRs, clearance, or symptom resolution. Remarks on this clone: Different DNA sequences within this sample yield the same CDR3.

The ends lost 2 bases at V and 3 bases at J; junction bases unmatched: 3. Germline lookup yields CDR1 GTSNPN and CDR2 SVGIG (reference sequence). The CDR3 is 13 amino acids. Authors' data handling: Amplified reference gene primers provided the basis for estimating nucleated cell counts. Assay used: immunoSEQ multiplex PCR; TCRdb lists only in-frame clones, some missing. From that table come the V and J calls and clone size; the DNA was used to work out D and trimming. Among more than 300,000 clones listed, 70% to 90% were seen once. The rearrangement joins TRBV30 to TRBJ1-1, with 7 bases matching TRBD1. Sample: PBMCs or T cells enriched from blood (not recorded which). This TCR came from a woman younger than 45 who had recovered from COVID-19. CDR3 amino acids: CAWSSRGDTEAFF. The CDR3 coding sequence is TGTGCCTGGAGTTCCAGGGGGGACACTGAAGCTTTCTTT.